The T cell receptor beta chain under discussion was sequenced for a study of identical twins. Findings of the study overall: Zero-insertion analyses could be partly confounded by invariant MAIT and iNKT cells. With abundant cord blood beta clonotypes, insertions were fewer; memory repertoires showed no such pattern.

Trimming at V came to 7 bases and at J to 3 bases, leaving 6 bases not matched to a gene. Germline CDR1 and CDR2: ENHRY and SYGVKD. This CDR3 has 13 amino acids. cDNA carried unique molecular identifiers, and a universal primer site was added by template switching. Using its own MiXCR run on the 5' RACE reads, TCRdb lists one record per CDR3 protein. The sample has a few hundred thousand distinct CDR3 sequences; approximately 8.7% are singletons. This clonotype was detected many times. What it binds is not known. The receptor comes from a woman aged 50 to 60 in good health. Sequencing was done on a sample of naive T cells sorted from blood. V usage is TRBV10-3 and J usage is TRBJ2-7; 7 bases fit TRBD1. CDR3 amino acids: CAINQGVDYEQYF. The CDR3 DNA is TGTGCCATCAACCAGGGGGTTGACTACGAGCAGTACTTC.